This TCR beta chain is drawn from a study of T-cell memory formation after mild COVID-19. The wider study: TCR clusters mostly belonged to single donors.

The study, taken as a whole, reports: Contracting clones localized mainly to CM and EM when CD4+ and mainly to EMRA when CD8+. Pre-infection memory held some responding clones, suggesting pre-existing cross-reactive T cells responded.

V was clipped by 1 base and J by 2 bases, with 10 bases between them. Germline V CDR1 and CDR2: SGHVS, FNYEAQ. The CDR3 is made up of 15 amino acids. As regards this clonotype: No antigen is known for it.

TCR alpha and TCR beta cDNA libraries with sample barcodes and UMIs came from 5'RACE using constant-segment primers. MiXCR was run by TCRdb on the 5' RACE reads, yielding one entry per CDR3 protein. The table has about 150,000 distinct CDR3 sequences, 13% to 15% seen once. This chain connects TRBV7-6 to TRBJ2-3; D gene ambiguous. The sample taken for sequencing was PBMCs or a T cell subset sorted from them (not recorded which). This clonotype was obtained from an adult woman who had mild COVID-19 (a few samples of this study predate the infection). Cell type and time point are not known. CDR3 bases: TGTGCCAGCAGCTTAGTATCATCCCCCACAGATACGCAGTATTTT. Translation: CASSLVSSPTDTQYF.